This is a list of T cell receptor beta chains from one sample in a study of graft-versus-host responses after intestinal transplantation. Here immunoSEQ multiplex PCR was the method, and the copy in TCRdb shows in-frame clones only, minus some. Found here are 70,000 or so clones, approximately 87% of them singletons; the top ten hold 0.39%. These receptors' targets are unknown. Sequencing used unstimulated CD4+ T cells sorted from spleen or lymph node cells, obtained before transplant. The origin of the receptors is a human donor who was the organ donor for an intestinal transplant. Both conserved end residues are part of each CDR3. D genes are given only for firm matches. Clone size is not always given. Where it is, it says once, few, many or a class for expanded clones.

>TRBJ1-1|-|TRBV15|-
CATSRGRGGNTEAFF
TGTGCCACCAGCAGAGGTCGGGGAGGGAACACTGAAGCTTTCTTT
>TRBJ1-4|-|TRBV5-1|-
CASRTGAVDNEKLFF
TGCGCCAGCAGAACCGGAGCGGTGGATAATGAAAAACTGTTTTTT
>TRBJ2-1|TRBD2|TRBV5-6|-
CASSLGLAGEQFF
TGTGCCAGCAGCTTGGGACTAGCGGGGGAGCAGTTCTTC
>TRBJ1-2|-|TRBV30|-
CAWSSFSGGEGYTF
TGTGCCTGGAGTAGCTTCTCGGGGGGCGAGGGCTACACCTTC
>TRBJ1-5|-|TRBV6-6|-
CASSVGRGNQPQHF
TGTGCCAGCAGTGTGGGGAGGGGCAATCAGCCCCAGCATTTT
>TRBJ2-1|-|TRBV4-2|-
CASSQSQSYNEQFF
TGTGCCAGCAGCCAGTCGCAGTCCTACAATGAGCAGTTCTTC
>TRBJ2-2|-|TRBV30|-
CAWSVRSGVPGELFF
TGTGCCTGGAGTGTAAGATCCGGGGTGCCCGGGGAGCTGTTTTTT
>TRBJ2-1|-|TRBV28|-
CASSPRGFEQFF
TGTGCCAGCAGTCCTCGAGGTTTTGAGCAGTTCTTC
>TRBJ2-3|TRBD2|TRBV10-3|few
CAISEFPGLDSSDTQYF
TGTGCCATCAGTGAGTTTCCGGGACTAGACAGCTCAGATACGCAGTATTTT
>TRBJ1-6|TRBD1|TRBV14|-
CASTLGRQGLRSPLHF
TGTGCCAGCACCCTGGGGCGACAGGGCCTACGATCACCCCTCCACTTT
>TRBJ1-5|-|TRBV30|-
CAWRSGVSNQPQHF
TGTGCCTGGAGAAGCGGGGTAAGCAATCAGCCCCAGCATTTT
>TRBJ1-1|TRBD1|TRBV6-5|few
CASSLDRQGYTEAFF
TGTGCCAGCAGCCTCGACCGACAGGGATACACTGAAGCTTTCTTT
>TRBJ1-3|TRBD1|TRBV9|-
CASSPGTALTLYSGNTIYF
TGTGCCAGCAGCCCAGGGACAGCCCTCACTTTATACTCTGGAAACACCATATATTTT
>TRBJ1-1|-|TRBV6-1|-
CASSAQGEAFF
TGTGCCAGCAGTGCACAGGGCGAAGCTTTCTTT
>TRBJ2-5|-|TRBV19|few
CASRPRLPQETQYF
TGTGCCAGTAGGCCGAGGCTACCGCAAGAGACCCAGTACTTC
>TRBJ2-2|-|TRBV10-2|once
CASSETSQNGELFF
TGCGCCAGCAGTGAGACATCTCAGAACGGGGAGCTGTTTTTT
>TRBJ1-4|TRBD1|TRBV25-1|-
CASSEGQKATNEKLFF
TGTGCCAGCAGTGAGGGACAGAAGGCAACTAATGAAAAACTGTTTTTT
>TRBJ2-1|TRBD2|TRBV27|-
CASSLRGEFYNEQFF
TGTGCCAGCAGTTTGCGGGGGGAATTTTACAATGAGCAGTTCTTC
>TRBJ1-6|-|TRBV19|few
CASSSQGSGSPLHF
TGTGCCAGTAGTAGTCAGGGAAGTGGTTCACCCCTCCACTTT
>TRBJ1-3|TRBD1|TRBV5-6|-
CASSSDRARDRNTIYF
TGTGCCAGCAGTTCTGACAGGGCGAGAGACCGAAACACCATATATTTT
>TRBJ1-5|-|TRBV2|-
CASDHTGNQPQHF
TGTGCCAGCGATCATACAGGGAATCAGCCCCAGCATTTT
>TRBJ1-1|TRBD1|TRBV14|-
CASSQNRGLTEAFF
TGTGCCAGCAGCCAAAACAGGGGGCTCACTGAAGCTTTCTTT
>TRBJ1-4|-|TRBV5-6|once
CASSRGVHEKLFF
TGTGCCAGCAGCCGGGGGGTGCATGAAAAACTGTTTTTT
>TRBJ1-1|TRBD1|TRBV29-1|-
CSAKHRGGKSEAFF
TGCAGCGCAAAACACAGGGGAGGAAAATCTGAAGCTTTCTTT
>TRBJ2-6|-|TRBV5-8|-
CASSFHTGSGANVLTF
TGTGCCAGCAGCTTCCACACAGGTTCTGGGGCCAACGTCCTGACTTTC
>TRBJ2-1|TRBD2|TRBV19|-
CASSGGLKAGNEQFF
TGTGCCAGTAGCGGGGGACTAAAGGCCGGCAATGAGCAGTTCTTC
>TRBJ2-5|-|TRBV28|-
CASSLQETQYF
TGTGCCAGCAGCCTCCAAGAGACCCAGTACTTC
>TRBJ2-3|TRBD2|TRBV7-9|-
CASSSSGEGDTQYF
TGTGCCAGCAGCTCTAGCGGGGAGGGAGATACGCAGTATTTT
>TRBJ2-2|TRBD2|TRBV18|-
CASSPRLAGNTGELFF
TGTGCCAGCTCACCCCGACTAGCGGGGAACACCGGGGAGCTGTTTTTT
>TRBJ2-2|-|TRBV21-1|-
CASSIKLENTGELFF
TGTGCCAGCAGCATAAAACTCGAAAACACCGGGGAGCTGTTTTTT
>TRBJ2-2|-|TRBV7-3|-
CASSLTGQSNTGELFF
TGTGCCAGCAGCTTAACTGGGCAGTCGAACACCGGGGAGCTGTTTTTT
>TRBJ1-2|TRBD1|TRBV7-9|-
CASRRPGTEVYGYTF
TGTGCCAGCAGGCGACCTGGGACAGAGGTGTATGGCTACACCTTC
>TRBJ1-6|TRBD1|TRBV27|-
CASSLSFGTVYSPLHF
TGTGCCAGCAGTTTATCTTTCGGGACAGTCTACTCACCCCTCCACTTT
>TRBJ1-2|-|TRBV19|-
CASSMGAGMYGYTF
TGTGCCAGTAGTATGGGGGCAGGGATGTATGGCTACACCTTC
>TRBJ2-2|TRBD1|TRBV19|-
CASSIRGQGRSGELFF
TGTGCCAGTAGTATAAGAGGACAGGGGCGATCCGGGGAGCTGTTTTTT
>TRBJ2-3|-|TRBV6-5|-
CASSYSSGWAQYF
TGTGCCAGCAGTTACTCGTCAGGGTGGGCGCAGTATTTT
>TRBJ2-3|TRBD2|TRBV28|once
CASILAGGPRTDTQYF
TGTGCCAGCATATTGGCGGGGGGTCCCCGCACAGATACGCAGTATTTT
>TRBJ1-4|TRBD1|TRBV28|few
CASSSRTGSRVGEKLFF
TGTGCCAGCAGTTCCCGGACAGGGTCTCGGGTTGGTGAAAAACTGTTTTTT
>TRBJ1-4|TRBD1|TRBV7-2|-
CASSTWTGPNEKLFF
TGTGCCAGCAGCACCTGGACAGGCCCGAATGAAAAACTGTTTTTT
>TRBJ2-1|TRBD2|TRBV6-1|-
CASSESMGLAIELRQEQFF
TGTGCCAGCAGTGAATCTATGGGACTAGCTATAGAATTGCGTCAAGAGCAGTTCTTC
>TRBJ1-5|-|TRBV6-1|once
CASSEAGGINNQPQHF
TGTGCCAGCAGTGAAGCGGGGGGGATTAACAATCAGCCCCAGCATTTT
>TRBJ2-3|-|TRBV6-5|once
CASSWGRGTDTQYF
TGTGCCAGCAGCTGGGGGCGGGGGACCGATACGCAGTATTTT
>TRBJ1-2|-|TRBV6-1|-
CASIHPGQTNYGYTF
TGTGCCAGCATTCACCCAGGACAGACTAACTATGGCTACACCTTC
>TRBJ1-6|-|TRBV9|once
CASSVAGFNSPLHF
TGTGCCAGCAGCGTAGCAGGGTTCAATTCACCCCTCCACTTT
>TRBJ2-2|-|TRBV5-4|-
CASSLVRNTGELFF
TGTGCCAGCAGCTTGGTTAGGAACACCGGGGAGCTGTTTTTT
>TRBJ2-2|TRBD1|TRBV6-5|-
CASTGQGFTGELFF
TGTGCCAGCACTGGACAGGGATTCACCGGGGAGCTGTTTTTT
>TRBJ1-5|-|TRBV4-2|-
CASSQGGGRTNQPQHF
TGTGCCAGCAGCCAAGGAGGGGGACGGACTAATCAGCCCCAGCATTTT
>TRBJ1-2|TRBD1|TRBV6-1|-
CASSVGTALGVINGYTF
TGTGCCAGCAGTGTGGGGACAGCACTTGGGGTGATCAATGGCTACACCTTC
>TRBJ1-2|-|TRBV11-2|-
CASSSRQNYGYTF
TGTGCCAGCAGCTCCCGACAGAACTATGGCTACACCTTC
>TRBJ1-5|TRBD1|TRBV27|-
CASRGPGQANQPQHF
TGTGCCAGCAGGGGCCCGGGACAGGCTAATCAGCCCCAGCATTTT
>TRBJ2-1|TRBD2|TRBV4-2|few
CASSPQLAGGNEQFF
TGTGCCAGCAGCCCCCAACTAGCGGGGGGAAACGAGCAGTTCTTC
>TRBJ2-1|-|TRBV2|-
CASSRDLNSGEQFF
TGTGCCAGCAGTAGGGACTTGAATTCGGGCGAGCAGTTCTTC